The 23 T cell receptor beta chains below were found in one sample sequenced in a study of T cell changes during pregnancy in multiple sclerosis. Sequenced by immunoSEQ multiplex PCR; TCRdb stores in-frame clones only, minus some. The repertoire has approximately 92,000 clones, around 92% of them found once; the top ten carry around 2.5%. The sequencing used peripheral blood, collected in the first trimester of pregnancy. The source of these receptors is a female donor with multiple sclerosis, enrolled in a pregnancy study.

The J gene is TRBJ2-7, the V gene TRBV14; the match to TRBD2 covers 11 bases. This CDR3 spans 16 amino acids. Germline CDR1 SGHDN, CDR2 FVKESK. Unmatched junction bases numbered 7, after V lost 4 bases and J lost 2 bases. CDR3: CASSRRRLAGTYEQYF. The CDR3 region has the DNA TGTGCCAGCAGCCGAAGAAGACTAGCGGGGACCTACGAGCAGTACTTC.

V usage is TRBV5-6 and J usage is TRBJ1-2; tentatively, D is TRBD1 (5 bases). V lost 3 bases, J lost 7 bases, and 13 bases lay in between. The CDR3 contains 13 residues. Germline CDR1 is SGHDT and CDR2 is YYEEEE. Here the CDR3 DNA reads TGTGCCAGCAGCTCGGAGGGGAGGGGTGGCTACACCTTC. Protein product: CASSSEGRGGYTF.

The V and J genes are TRBV15 and TRBJ1-5; perhaps TRBD1 as D (5 bases). The CDR3 spans 17 residues. Trimming took 0 bases from V and 5 from J, leaving 17 bases between them. Germline-derived CDR1 and CDR2 are LNHNV and YYDKDF (reference sequence). In nucleotides, the CDR3 is TGTGCCACCAGCAGAGATCGGCCCAGGGTCACGGATCAGCCCCAGCATTTT. Amino acids: CATSRDRPRVTDQPQHF.

V is TRBV11-2 and J is TRBJ2-1; 9 bases line up with TRBD1. This CDR3 is 16 amino acids long. The V gene end was trimmed by 5 bases and the J gene end by 7 bases; junction bases not matched to a gene: 12. Germline CDR1 reads SGHAT; CDR2 reads FQNNGV. CDR3 in DNA: TGTGCCAGCAGCCCAATACAGGGGGCTCTGGGGAATGAGCAGTTCTTC. Translated, it gives CASSPIQGALGNEQFF.

The chain employs TRBV18 and TRBJ1-5; TRBD1 matches 7 bases. Germline V gives CDR1 KGHSH, CDR2 LQKENI. The J segment lost 6 bases and the V segment lost 6 bases, leaving 17 bases of the junction unmatched. This CDR3 has 17 residues. The DNA of the CDR3 is TGTGCCAGCTCCCGTCAGGCCAGGGGCACAGGGGCTCAGCCCCAGCATTTT. This translates into CASSRQARGTGAQPQHF.

This chain uses TRBV19 with TRBJ2-7; TRBD1 is a possible D gene (6 bases). V shed 5 bases and J shed 3 bases, with 14 bases lying between them. The V gene's germline CDR1 is LNHDA and CDR2 SQIVND (reference sequence). The CDR3 has 14 amino acids. CDR3: CASSPLGRGYEQYF. The CDR3 DNA sequence: TGTGCCAGTAGTCCCCTGGGCAGGGGCTACGAGCAGTACTTC.

The CDR3 DNA is TGTGCCAGCAGCGGCGGGGGGGGATTCGTGTGCTACGAGCAGTACTTC. It translates to CASSGGGGFVCYEQYF. This chain uses TRBV21-1 with TRBJ2-7; TRBD2, the table's D call, was not compared with the DNA. TRBV21-1 is an annotated pseudogene. The CDR3 has 16 amino acids.

The chain recombines TRBV7-2 with TRBJ2-7, with D perhaps TRBD2 (6 bases). The CDR3 is 14 residues long. Looked up from germline, CDR1 is SGHTA and CDR2 is FQGNSA. Trimming pared 5 bases from V and 6 bases from J, leaving 17 bases between. The CDR3 region is CASSVTSPRPEQYF. CDR3 in DNA: TGTGCCAGCAGCGTAACTAGCCCCAGGCCCGAGCAGTACTTC.

The chain joins TRBV7-3 to TRBJ1-1; 10 bases line up with TRBD1. Unmatched junction bases numbered 12, after V lost 0 bases and J lost 11 bases. The CDR3 is 16 residues long. Germline CDR1 reads SGHTA; CDR2 reads FQGTGA. CDR3 region: CASSLTFRDRGRGAFF. The CDR3 DNA reads as TGTGCCAGCAGCTTAACGTTTCGGGACAGGGGAAGAGGGGCTTTCTTT.

This clone was recorded only once. CDR3 sequence (DNA): TGTGCCAGTAGTACGCAAGGGGACACTGAAGCTTTCTTT. Translation: CASSTQGDTEAFF. The chain recombines TRBV19 with TRBJ1-1; a weak D match, TRBD1 (5 bases). The CDR3 sequence is 13 residues long. Between the trimmed V and J ends, which lost 4 bases and 3 bases, there was a span of 9 bases. CDR1 LNHDA and CDR2 SQIVND come from the germline V gene (reference sequence). The whole variable domain, filled in from reference TRBV19 and TRBJ1-1, reads DGGITQSPKYLFRKEGQNVTLSCEQNLNHDAMYWYRQDPGQGLRLIYYSQIVNDFQKGDIAEGYSVSREKKESFPLTVTSAQKNPTAFYLCASSTQGDTEAFFGQGTRLTVV.

The rearrangement joins TRBV19 to TRBJ1-5; D possibly corresponds to TRBD1 (6 bases). CDR1 is LNHDA and CDR2 is SQIVND in the germline V gene (reference sequence). The CDR3 spans 15 residues. The V end lost 7 bases, the J end lost 4 bases, and 17 bases lay between the germline ends. In nucleotides, the CDR3 is TGTGCCAGTATGGGATCAACCAGGGGAAATCAGCCCCAGCATTTT. Its protein product is CASMGSTRGNQPQHF.

CDR3: CASRRGQGETQYF. CDR3 nucleotides: TGTGCCAGCAGGAGGGGCCAGGGGGAGACCCAGTACTTC. The V call is TRBV2, the J call TRBJ2-5; a possible D gene is TRBD1 (6 bases). CDR1 and CDR2 (germline): SNHLY, FYNNEI. There are 13 residues in the CDR3. The V end was cut by 6 bases, the J end by 5 bases, with 13 bases between.

The chain carries TRBV28 and TRBJ1-1; 11 bases line up with TRBD1. This CDR3 is 16 amino acids long. The V segment lost 4 bases and the J segment 4 bases; nucleotides outside the gene matches: 8. Germline-derived CDR1 and CDR2 are MDHEN and SYDVKM. The CDR3 DNA sequence: TGTGCCAGCAGTTCTCTCCTCGGACAGGGGGCCACTGAAGCTTTCTTT. Protein sequence: CASSSLLGQGATEAFF.

This sequence joins TRBV5-4 and TRBJ1-2; D perhaps matches TRBD1 (5 bases). The CDR3 totals 18 residues. Germline V lookup: CDR1 SGHNT, CDR2 YYREEE (reference sequence). Trimming removed 5 bases from V and 5 bases from J, with 28 bases in between. CDR3 loop: CASSNTGPSRDGGYGYTF. The CDR3, as DNA: TGTGCCAGCAGTAATACTGGACCCAGCCGGGACGGGGGGTATGGCTACACCTTC.

V gene TRBV28 combines with J gene TRBJ2-5, with D possibly matching TRBD2 (7 bases). The CDR3 is 13 residues long. V was clipped by 8 bases and J by 3 bases, with 13 bases between them. The germline gives CDR1 MDHEN, CDR2 SYDVKM. The CDR3 bases are TGTGCCAGCGGGGGGGCGTTCGAAGAGACCCAGTACTTC. The encoded protein is CASGGAFEETQYF.

J is TRBJ2-1 and V is TRBV7-9; D remains ambiguous. V lost 2 bases to trimming and J lost 3 bases, with 14 bases between them. This CDR3 contains 16 residues. CDR1 is SEHNR and CDR2 is FQNEAQ in the germline V gene (reference sequence). The CDR3 DNA reads as TGTGCCAGCAGCTTACCTCCAGGATGGAACTACAATGAGCAGTTCTTC. It yields the protein CASSLPPGWNYNEQFF.

CDR3 in DNA: TGTGCCAGCAATCTAAGCGGCAGGGGACGTCCCTACGAGCAGTACTTC. Translating gives CASNLSGRGRPYEQYF. The gene calls are TRBV6-6 and TRBJ2-7; perhaps TRBD1 as D (6 bases). The CDR3 loop spans 16 amino acids. V shed 7 bases and J shed 2 bases, with 21 bases lying between them. Germline CDR1 reads MNHNY; CDR2 reads SVGAGI (reference sequence).

The chain carries TRBV6-1 and TRBJ1-4; 9 bases agree with TRBD1. This CDR3 contains 14 residues. Germline values: CDR1 MNHNS, CDR2 SASEGT. V was pared by 6 bases and J by 4 bases, with 3 bases of the junction left unmatched. In DNA form, the CDR3 reads TGTGCCAGCAGGGGACAGGGTAGTAATGAAAAACTGTTTTTT. Protein: CASRGQGSNEKLFF.

The chain couples TRBV10-3 to TRBJ2-2; D is possibly TRBD2 (6 bases). The CDR3 consists of 14 residues. The V gene lost 6 bases and the J gene lost 3 bases, with 11 bases spanning the gap. Germline CDR1 ENHRY, CDR2 SYGVKD. CDR3 residues: CAIRRLGDTGELFF. The CDR3 DNA reads TGTGCCATCAGGCGACTAGGGGACACCGGGGAGCTGTTTTTT.

This clone was counted once. The chain recombines TRBV19 with TRBJ2-7, with D uncertain. Germline V gives CDR1 LNHDA, CDR2 SQIVND (reference sequence). The CDR3 has 13 residues. V lost 2 bases, J lost 2 bases, and 7 bases lay in between. The CDR3 loop is CASSITGTYEQYF. Written as DNA, the CDR3 is TGTGCCAGTAGTATAACCGGTACCTACGAGCAGTACTTC.

The chain uses TRBV6-1 and TRBJ2-7, with a tentative D call TRBD2 (5 bases). Trimming stripped 7 bases from V and 8 bases from J, with 15 bases between. The CDR3 consists of 12 residues. Looked up from germline, CDR1 is MNHNS and CDR2 is SASEGT. The CDR3 DNA follows: TGTGCCAGCATGACGGCGGGCCTAAAGCAGTACTTC. This gives the protein CASMTAGLKQYF.

This chain uses TRBV7-2 with TRBJ2-2, with a possible D match to TRBD2 (6 bases). Trimming removed 2 bases from V and 1 base from J, with 14 bases in between. This CDR3 region has 17 residues. CDR1 is SGHTA and CDR2 is FQGNSA in the germline V gene. In nucleotides, the CDR3 is TGTGCCAGCAGCTTAAGGGGCCGGAGGGAGAACACCGGGGAGCTGTTTTTT. It translates to CASSLRGRRENTGELFF.

The CDR3 DNA sequence: TGTGCCACCAAGGACCCAGCAGGGTGGGGTGAAAAACTGTTTTTT. Encoded protein: CATKDPAGWGEKLFF. The chain employs TRBV15 and TRBJ1-4; possibly TRBD1 for D (5 bases). The CDR3 spans 15 residues. Per the germline V gene, CDR1 is LNHNV and CDR2 is YYDKDF (reference sequence). With 7 bases removed from V and 7 bases from J, the gap between germline ends came to 19 bases.